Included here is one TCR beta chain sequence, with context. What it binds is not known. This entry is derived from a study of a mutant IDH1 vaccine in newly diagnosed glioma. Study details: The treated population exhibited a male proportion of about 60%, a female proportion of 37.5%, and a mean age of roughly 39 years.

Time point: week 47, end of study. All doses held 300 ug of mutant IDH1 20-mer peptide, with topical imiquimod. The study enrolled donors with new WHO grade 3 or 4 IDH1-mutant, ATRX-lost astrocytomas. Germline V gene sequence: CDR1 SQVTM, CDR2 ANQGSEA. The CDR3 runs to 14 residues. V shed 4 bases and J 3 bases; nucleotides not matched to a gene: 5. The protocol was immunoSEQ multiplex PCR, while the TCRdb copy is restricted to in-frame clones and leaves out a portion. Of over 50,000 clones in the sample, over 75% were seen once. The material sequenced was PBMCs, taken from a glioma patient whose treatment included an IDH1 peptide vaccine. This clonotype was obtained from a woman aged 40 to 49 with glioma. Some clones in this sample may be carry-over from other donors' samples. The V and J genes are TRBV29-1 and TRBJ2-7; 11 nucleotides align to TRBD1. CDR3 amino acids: CSVGRDRGGYEQYF. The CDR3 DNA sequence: TGCAGCGTTGGGAGGGACAGGGGGGGCTACGAGCAGTACTTC.